This entry lists 15 T cell receptor beta chains sequenced from one sample in a study of blood T cell repertoires in COVID-19. Libraries were prepared by immunoSEQ multiplex PCR; TCRdb keeps only in-frame clonotypes and omits some of them. The sample contains nearly 300,000 clones, around 85% of which appear only once. Sequenced input: peripheral blood. Source of these receptors: a human donor with COVID-19, enrolled during active disease. The donor label of this sample is uncertain.

CDR3 region: CASSLDRDQPQHF. In DNA, the CDR3 is TGTGCCAGCTCACTAGACAGAGATCAGCCCCAGCATTTT. The rearrangement joins TRBV18 to TRBJ1-5; D is possibly TRBD1 (5 bases). CDR1 and CDR2 from the germline V gene are KGHSH and LQKENI. Between the trimmed V and J ends, which lost 4 bases and 5 bases, there was a span of 9 bases. This CDR3 has 13 residues.

The chain is built from TRBV5-1 and TRBJ2-1, with 13 bases lining up with TRBD2. V gave up 4 bases and J gave up 5 bases; unmatched junction bases: 6. The germline CDR1 and CDR2 sequences are SGHRS and YFSETQ. The length of the CDR3 is 16 residues. The CDR3 DNA is TGCGCCAGCAGCACCCTTGGGACTAGCGGGAACAATGAGCAGTTCTTC. Its translation is CASSTLGTSGNNEQFF.

The chain has TRBV4-2 and TRBJ1-2; perhaps TRBD1 as D (6 bases). The ends were cut back, 0 bases at V and 6 bases at J, with 20 bases in the middle. Germline assignment: CDR1 LGHNA and CDR2 YNFKEQ. The CDR3 consists of 17 residues. CDR3 DNA sequence: TGTGCCAGCAGCCAAGATATCTCTACGGGGGGGCGCGATGGCTACACCTTC. Translation: CASSQDISTGGRDGYTF.

This chain links TRBV19 with TRBJ1-1, with TRBD1 matching over 7 bases. CDR1 is LNHDA and CDR2 is SQIVND in the germline V gene (reference sequence). V shed 5 bases and J 1 base; nucleotides not matched to a gene: 4. This CDR3 has 14 amino acids. The CDR3 reads CASSADRENTEAFF. In DNA, the CDR3 is TGTGCCAGTAGTGCTGACAGGGAGAACACTGAAGCTTTCTTT.

This clone was recorded a few times. The chain employs TRBV7-9 and TRBJ1-1; D gene uncertain. The V gene's germline CDR1 is SEHNR and CDR2 FQNEAQ (reference sequence). The germline V and J ends were trimmed by 2 bases and 0 bases, with 7 bases remaining between them. The CDR3 runs 14 residues. The CDR3 loop is CASSLLLLNTEAFF. The CDR3 coding sequence is TGTGCCAGCAGCTTACTTCTCCTGAACACTGAAGCTTTCTTT.

This clone appeared a few times. This sequence joins TRBV6-5 and TRBJ2-1; 10 positions agree with TRBD1. CDR3 length: 14 amino acids. V shed 7 bases and J 6 bases; nucleotides not matched to a gene: 6. CDR1 is MNHEY and CDR2 is SVGAGI in the germline V gene. Written as DNA, the CDR3 is TGTGCCAGCACTCCGGGACAGGGGTTCAATGAGCAGTTCTTC. It translates to CASTPGQGFNEQFF.

V is TRBV18 and J is TRBJ2-7; 8 bases are shared with TRBD2. With 1 base clipped from V and 3 bases from J, the junction kept 2 bases outside the gene matches. The CDR3 is made up of 14 amino acids. In germline, CDR1 is KGHSH, CDR2 LQKENI. The CDR3 DNA is TGTGCCAGCTCACCACTAGCGGGGAACTACGAGCAGTACTTC. Protein product: CASSPLAGNYEQYF.

V usage is TRBV27 and J usage is TRBJ1-1, with D unresolved. The V gene lost 6 bases and the J gene lost 1 base, with 15 bases spanning the gap. The CDR3 spans 15 residues. CDR1 MNHEY and CDR2 SMNVEV come from the germline V gene (reference sequence). As DNA, the CDR3 is TGTGCCAGCAGCCGACAAACCCTTTCGAACACTGAAGCTTTCTTT. It is translated as CASSRQTLSNTEAFF.

The chain combines TRBV5-4 with TRBJ2-1; 11 bases fit TRBD2. Trimming removed 4 bases from V and 2 bases from J; junction bases left unmatched: 2. This CDR3 has 15 amino acids. Germline V CDR1 and CDR2: SGHNT, YYREEE (reference sequence). The CDR3 loop is CASSPLAGAYNEQFF. CDR3 nucleotide sequence: TGTGCCAGCAGCCCACTAGCGGGAGCCTACAATGAGCAGTTCTTC.

The chain joins TRBV11-1 to TRBJ2-2, with 8 bases matching TRBD1. Germline loops: CDR1 SGHAT, CDR2 FQDESV (reference sequence). The CDR3 has 15 residues. Unmatched junction bases numbered 8, after V lost 6 bases and J lost 5 bases. CDR3 loop: CASRQDRVGTGELFF. CDR3 coding DNA: TGTGCCAGCAGACAGGACAGGGTTGGTACCGGGGAGCTGTTTTTT.

The V and J genes are TRBV21-1 and TRBJ1-4. TRBV21-1 is assigned pseudogene status. CDR3 length: 16 amino acids. CDR3 in amino acids: CASSKGWGGKVEKLFF. CDR3 DNA: TGTGCCAGCAGCAAAGGCTGGGGGGGCAAGGTTGAAAAACTGTTTTTT.

The chain has TRBV11-2 and TRBJ1-2; tentatively, D is TRBD1 (6 bases). The CDR3 runs 14 residues. V was cut by 1 base and J by 3 bases, with 9 bases left in between. Germline V gives CDR1 SGHAT, CDR2 FQNNGV. The CDR3 sequence: CASSLVQGHYGYTF. DNA for the CDR3: TGTGCCAGCAGCTTAGTACAGGGACACTATGGCTACACCTTC.

This chain joins TRBV2 and TRBJ2-1, with a weak D call TRBD2 (6 bases). With 3 bases removed from V and 4 bases from J, the gap between germline ends came to 13 bases. The CDR3 is made up of 15 amino acids. Germline V CDR1 and CDR2: SNHLY, FYNNEI. CDR3 bases: TGTGCCAGCAGTGAGGAGGGGCGGGGATACAATGAGCAGTTCTTC. Translating it yields CASSEEGRGYNEQFF.

The J gene is TRBJ2-1, the V gene TRBV2; 11 bases agree with TRBD2. CDR3 length: 22 residues. V was pared by 6 bases and J by 0 bases, with 22 bases of the junction left unmatched. Germline lookup yields CDR1 SNHLY and CDR2 FYNNEI. The chain's CDR3 is CASRTGGIGLAGAVSSYNEQFF. The CDR3 region has the DNA TGTGCCAGCAGGACGGGGGGAATCGGACTAGCGGGTGCCGTTAGCTCCTACAATGAGCAGTTCTTC.

This clone occurred a few times. The V and J genes are TRBV20-1 and TRBJ2-2; the D is unclear. This CDR3 has 10 residues. The germline V gene has CDR1 DFQATT and CDR2 SNEGSKA (reference sequence). Trimming left V 3 bases short and J 8 bases short, with 4 bases between. CDR3 sequence: CSASRGELFF. The DNA of the CDR3 is TGCAGTGCTAGTCGGGGGGAGCTGTTTTTT.